The entry that follows covers one T cell receptor (beta chain) sequence. CDR3 length: 15 residues. V was shortened by 10 bases and J by 0 bases, with 19 bases between the two germline ends. Germline V gives CDR1 MNHEY, CDR2 SMNVEV (reference sequence). This sample stems from a study of blood T cell repertoires in COVID-19. As handled by the study authors: Amplification of reference gene primers provided the estimated nucleated cell counts. Assay used: immunoSEQ multiplex PCR; TCRdb lists only in-frame clones, some missing. V, J and clone size are those of that table, while D and trimming were read from the DNA. The sample yields fewer than 250,000 clones, about nine tenths seen once.

The clonotype was recovered from a man between 50 and 59 years old who had been exposed to COVID-19. This rearrangement joins TRBV27 to TRBJ2-7; D may be TRBD1 (5 bases). The source material was PBMCs or T cells enriched from blood (not recorded which). The CDR3 loop is CATSRGRGLSYEQYF. The CDR3 DNA follows: TGTGCCACCTCGCGCGGTAGGGGCCTCTCCTACGAGCAGTACTTC.